This record concerns one T cell receptor beta chain sequence. It lacks a known antigen. Base-call qualities are not available, and no considerably larger clone is one nucleotide away. In total, 500 to 700 healthy bone marrow donors made up the cohort. At the time of sampling, all cohort members were nominally healthy, though unrecorded immune exposures were likely present. The donor tested CMV seropositive, placing the donor among the approximately 290 seropositive members of the cohort. A peripheral blood sample was provided by each donor, and peripheral blood mononuclear cells were used for TCR beta sequencing. The Qiagen DNeasy Blood Extraction Kit was used to extract genomic DNA from the blood cell samples. This specimen comes from a study of cytomegalovirus exposure and HLA in healthy donors (dated by TCRdb to between 2016 and 2019). Looking at the study overall: An earlier analysis of 587 of the donors reported approximately 280 Gb of sequence data and 95 million to 130 million unique TCR beta sequences obtained from 180 million or so T cells. An early release that covered more than 550 HLA-typed donors contained 300 to 350 gigabases of sequencing data and 65 million to 100 million unique TCR sequences. The genetic ancestry cluster associated with self-reported Caucasian donors included roughly 84% of the roughly 400 genotyped donors. The study aimed to test whether cataloging public T cell receptors could reveal signatures of past pathogen exposure. The study profiled the T cell repertoires of approximately 700 subjects by immunosequencing and related them to cytomegalovirus serostatus. A separate validation cohort of 100 to 150 different subjects was used in addition to the 666-subject first cohort. The study combined high-throughput TCR immunosequencing, statistical association of individual TCRs with disease status, and machine learning to predict cytomegalovirus infection status. A later analysis re-analyzed previously published TCR beta repertoires from approximately 700 donors and added high-resolution HLA genotyping to study TCR occurrence patterns. Rather than drawing on any new phenotypic data, the later analysis identified candidate immune exposures from TCR beta sequences and the way those sequences occurred across donors. In an earlier analysis of roughly 580 of the donors, high-throughput TCR beta sequencing was used to judge whether each TCR beta V gene segment behaved as functional or pseudogenic. Alongside the repertoire data, information on donor age, sex, ethnicity and CMV serostatus was compiled. In a later genetic analysis, genome-wide SNP genotypes for about 65% of the roughly 670 donors were used, and that subset was treated as a discovery cohort. Every repertoire in the discovery cohort had been generated on one and the same sequencing platform. HLA typing covered class I and class II loci at four-digit resolution. The number of typed donors differed by locus: 629-630 for A, B, C, DRB1 and DQB1; approximately 540 for DQA1; approximately 600 for DPA1; and around 450 for DPB1. Because of strong linkage in the cohort, roughly five DR-DQ haplotypes were treated as single units for association and clustering. Among around 400 genotyped donors of the cohort, an average of around 220,000 unique TCR beta nucleotide sequences was sequenced per donor, of which roughly 17% were non-productive.

The library was generated by the immunoSEQ multiplex PCR assay. For the multiplex PCR, a mixture combining 60 forward primers for TCR Vbeta segments and 13 reverse primers for TCR Jbeta segments was used. The CDR3 region of rearranged TCR beta genes was amplified from genomic DNA with a multiplex PCR assay. The amplified TCR beta libraries were sequenced on the Illumina HiSeq System as 87-base-pair reads. The paper's data handling went like this. A later analysis counted tens of millions of unique TCR beta chains across the 550 to 750 repertoires, and some 11 million of these chains were shared by at least two donors. A nearest-neighbor algorithm error-corrected the raw reads and collapsed the reads into unique sequences, merging closely related sequences to remove PCR and sequencing errors. Alignment of CDR3 sequences to IMGT reference sequences was used to assign V, D and J gene segments. Each retained sequence needed at least a six-nucleotide match to both a V gene segment and a J gene segment. Rearrangements were called productive when the CDR3 lacked stop codons and stayed in frame with V and J; all others were non-productive. Following IMGT convention, CDR3 was defined as the stretch from the second conserved V-encoded cysteine to the conserved J-encoded phenylalanine. Sequences without an unambiguous match to a single V gene segment were excluded from the earlier analysis of 450 to 650 of the donors. In an earlier analysis of 587 of the donors, a V segment was called functional when productive rearrangements were above 56.7%, and segregating when the standard deviation between donors exceeded 5%. To diagnose cytomegalovirus status from the catalog of TCR beta chain sequences, a statistical classification framework was built. In a later analysis, V and J genes were assigned by comparing TCR nucleotide sequences against IMGT/GENE-DB human TR gene sequences. The TCRdist pipeline was used in a later analysis to assign CDR3 sequences and most-parsimonious VDJ recombination scenarios. In a later analysis, each TCR beta chain was defined by its CDR3 amino acid sequence together with its V-gene family, and reads without a unique V-gene family were excluded. In a later analysis, around 650 highly shared, low-generation-probability nucleotide sequences were removed to address suspected cross-contamination and a sequencing artifact. A later analysis calculated a clonal expansion index for each public chain from normalized within-repertoire ranks of inferred template counts. A later analysis computed generation probabilities with a VDJ recombination model fitted to out-of-frame rearrangements, and checked the results against IGoR. Hypergeometric tests were used in a later analysis to score TCR-TCR, TCR-HLA and TCR-CMV co-occurrence, with a repertoire-size bias correction applied to the TCR pairs. To estimate false discovery rates, a later analysis permuted the HLA or CMV assignments 20 times. A later analysis grouped co-occurring TCRs with DBSCAN, adding TCRdist sequence similarity when clustering within HLA-allele-positive subsets. Repertoires with fewer than 30,000 or more than 120,000 public chains were left out of co-occurrence clustering, as were about 5 repertoires with anomalous nucleotide sharing. TCRdb took over this immuneACCESS table, retaining in-frame rearrangements with V and J assigned. Such tables are incomplete; in checked studies, under half of the missing clones stem from an unresolved V gene, and the remainder is unexplained. V and J calls and clone size are those listed in that table; D and trimming were worked out from the DNA. The sample table lists nearly 300,000 clones, roughly 85% of them with a count of one. The ten largest clones represent 3.5% to 4% of the sample.

CDR3 length: 15 amino acids, cysteine to phenylalanine. Just CDR3 DNA is preserved here, 45 bases in frame from base 1. A distance of 9 bases separates the germline ends of V and J, which lose 0 bases and 2 bases respectively. From the germline V gene, CDR1 is SGDLS and CDR2 is YYNGEE. The paper's findings and limits, for the study overall: Compared with the roughly 700-donor mean, donors in an Asian-associated ancestry cluster had fewer N-insertions in productive TCRs, according to a later genetic analysis. A further reported finding was that TCR beta sequences accurately predicted the HLA-A and HLA-B alleles for most subjects in the first cohort. Linkage disequilibrium might explain the correlated functional status among segregating V segments, but an unknown experimental factor could not be ruled out. The earlier analysis of nearly 600 of the donors excluded roughly 17 rarely observed V segments, including chromosome 9 orphons, because counts were too low. The study listed 150 to 200 TCR beta chains as associated with cytomegalovirus. Presence/absence analyses assumed roughly uniform sequencing depth across donors, an assumption that may not hold. A later analysis associated about 17,000 TCR beta sequences with specific HLA alleles at a false discovery rate of 0.05. CMV serostatus was the only immune exposure information available for the cohort. In a later analysis, several top co-occurrence clusters were reported to appear linked to parvovirus B19, influenza, CMV and Epstein-Barr virus. While some public TCRs were present in many individuals, most TCR sequences turned up only very rarely across donors. It was suggested by the authors that the approach could potentially be generalized to other disease states and immunological phenotypes. In an earlier analysis of 450 to 750 of the donors, most TCR beta V segments appeared in productive rearrangements about 87% or about 30% of the time, broadly matching IMGT annotations. In a later analysis, the rate of TCR association differed among HLA loci, with DRB1 alleles having the most associated TCRs and HLA-C alleles having the fewest. In a later analysis, HLA-associated TCR beta chains showed more clonal expansion and lower generation probabilities than non-associated chains that were equally common. Cytomegalovirus status was reported to be diagnosed by the classifier with high specificity and sensitivity in both the original and validation cohorts. An association between a missense DCLRE1C variant and V-gene and J-gene trimming of TCR beta chains was found in a later genetic analysis and replicated in an independent cohort. When HLA alleles, especially DR and DQ, strongly co-occurred, attributing TCR associations to individual alleles was difficult. Three of the identified cytomegalovirus-associated TCR beta chains were confirmed in vitro to be specific for cytomegalovirus antigens. Some IMGT-functional V segments, including TRBV6-2 and TRBV6-3, could not be told apart with the 87-base-pair reads, so those segments were excluded. HLA typing was unavailable for some donors at each locus, so association tests used only the typed subset. This cohort had only TCR beta chains sequenced, and the lack of alpha or paired-chain data limited which features could be detected. Most CMV-associated TCR beta chains appeared to be HLA-restricted in a later analysis, and the HLA associations seemed to be driven largely by CMV exposure. A cluster of highly shared sequence variants was judged likely to be a technical artifact of the sequencing pipeline.

This TCR was recovered from a man between 35 and 55 years old in good health and CMV-seropositive. The sample consisted of PBMCs. The sequence joins TRBV9 to TRBJ1-3, with TRBD1 perhaps the D gene, on 6 matching bases. In nucleotides, the sequence is TGTGCCAGCAGCGTAGATGGGGGCACTGGAAACACCATATATTTT. Its translation is CASSVDGGTGNTIYF.